Included here is one TCR beta chain sequence, with context. The antigen remains unidentified. Next came a second PCR, run for about 7 to 12 cycles, which used a sample-barcoded 5' primer along with a J-beta primer mix. TCRdb reprocessed the 5' RACE reads with MiXCR, giving one entry per CDR3 protein. This table has about 380,000 distinct CDR3 sequences, about 55% appearing once. The sample originates from a study of blood T cells in healthy people across ages. The CDR3 totals 15 residues. Germline V gene lookup returns CDR1 SNHLY and CDR2 FYNNEI. Trimming removed 3 bases at V and 10 bases at J, with 19 bases between. Study outcomes and limitations: Per million T cells, the diversity of TCR beta decreased roughly linearly as age advanced. Relative to aged donors, long-lived donors carried more naive CD4+ cells and displayed higher diversity.

The specimen was blood. This rearrangement joins TRBV2 to TRBJ2-1; D might be TRBD2 (6 bases). This TCR derives from a man between 60 and 75 years old in good health. The CDR3 region has the DNA TGTGCCAGCAGTGAGGCCGGGACCCCGGGGGTGGAGCAGTTCTTC. The encoded protein is CASSEAGTPGVEQFF.